A selection of T cell receptor beta chains follows, all from one sample in a study of OX40 agonist ivuxolimab in advanced cancers. Produced via immunoSEQ multiplex PCR; TCRdb's table is partial and in-frame only. The sample holds 45,000 to 65,000 clones, 75% to 90% seen once. The starting material was CD4+ or CD8+ T cells sorted from blood, obtained in a trial of the OX40 agonist ivuxolimab. The receptors come from an adult with an advanced solid tumor such as melanoma, head and neck, liver or kidney cancer. The CDR3 runs from the conserved cysteine through the conserved F or W. A D gene is named only where the DNA matches it firmly. Where a row states a size, it is once, few, many or the class of an expanded clone; other rows omit it.

len: 13; abundance: NA; j_gene: TRBJ2-5; v_gene: TRBV7-2; d_gene: NA; CDR3aa: CASSLVEQETQYF; CDR3nt: TGTGCCAGCAGCTTAGTGGAACAAGAGACCCAGTACTTC
len: 16; abundance: NA; j_gene: TRBJ2-5; v_gene: TRBV6-6; d_gene: TRBD2; CDR3aa: CASSYGTSGAQETQYF; CDR3nt: TGTGCCAGCAGTTACGGGACTAGCGGGGCTCAAGAGACCCAGTACTTC
len: 15; abundance: NA; j_gene: TRBJ1-2; v_gene: TRBV19; d_gene: NA; CDR3aa: CASSKMDTANYGYTF; CDR3nt: TGTGCCAGTAGTAAGATGGACACTGCTAACTATGGCTACACCTTC
len: 16; abundance: NA; j_gene: TRBJ2-3; v_gene: TRBV2; d_gene: TRBD2; CDR3aa: CASSRLAGTSTDTQYF; CDR3nt: TGTGCCAGCAGCAGACTAGCGGGGACTAGCACAGATACGCAGTATTTT
len: 14; abundance: NA; j_gene: TRBJ2-5; v_gene: TRBV6-6; d_gene: TRBD2; CDR3aa: CASSQLAGRETQYF; CDR3nt: TGTGCCAGCAGTCAACTAGCGGGAAGAGAGACCCAGTACTTC
len: 15; abundance: NA; j_gene: TRBJ2-3; v_gene: TRBV6-1; d_gene: NA; CDR3aa: CASSEALSGTDTQYF; CDR3nt: TGTGCCAGCAGTGAAGCTTTATCGGGCACAGATACGCAGTATTTT
len: 12; abundance: NA; j_gene: TRBJ2-7; v_gene: TRBV11-2; d_gene: NA; CDR3aa: CASSLQGGEQYF; CDR3nt: TGTGCCAGCAGCCTACAGGGAGGCGAGCAGTACTTC
len: 15; abundance: NA; j_gene: TRBJ2-3; v_gene: TRBV10-1; d_gene: NA; CDR3aa: CASSEGGEPTDTQYF; CDR3nt: TGCGCCAGCAGTGAAGGCGGGGAGCCCACAGATACGCAGTATTTT
len: 17; abundance: NA; j_gene: TRBJ1-2; v_gene: TRBV18; d_gene: NA; CDR3aa: CASSPGDSSLSNYGYTF; CDR3nt: TGTGCCAGCTCACCGGGCGACAGCTCCCTGTCTAACTATGGCTACACCTTC
len: 16; abundance: once; j_gene: TRBJ2-6; v_gene: TRBV18; d_gene: NA; CDR3aa: CASSPLTLTGANVLTF; CDR3nt: TGTGCCAGCTCACCACTGACGCTTACTGGGGCCAACGTCCTGACTTTC
len: 15; abundance: few; j_gene: TRBJ2-5; v_gene: TRBV5-4; d_gene: NA; CDR3aa: CASSSHQGRQETQYF; CDR3nt: TGTGCCAGCAGCTCTCACCAGGGTCGCCAAGAGACCCAGTACTTC
len: 17; abundance: NA; j_gene: TRBJ2-3; v_gene: TRBV10-2; d_gene: NA; CDR3aa: CASSEEGRRGSTDTQYF; CDR3nt: TGCGCCAGCAGTGAGGAGGGTAGGCGGGGAAGCACAGATACGCAGTATTTT
len: 13; abundance: few; j_gene: TRBJ1-2; v_gene: TRBV2; d_gene: NA; CDR3aa: CASRDLSNYGYTF; CDR3nt: TGTGCCAGCAGGGACTTATCTAACTATGGCTACACCTTC
len: 12; abundance: few; j_gene: TRBJ1-1; v_gene: TRBV2; d_gene: TRBD1; CDR3aa: CATTRDSTEAFF; CDR3nt: TGTGCCACAACGAGGGACAGCACTGAAGCTTTCTTT
len: 15; abundance: NA; j_gene: TRBJ2-2; v_gene: TRBV5-1; d_gene: NA; CDR3aa: CASSLGQEGAGELFF; CDR3nt: TGCGCCAGCAGCTTGGGGCAGGAGGGGGCCGGGGAGCTGTTTTTT
len: 15; abundance: NA; j_gene: TRBJ1-4; v_gene: TRBV2; d_gene: TRBD1; CDR3aa: CAGTASPEANEKLFF; CDR3nt: TGTGCCGGGACAGCATCGCCAGAGGCTAATGAAAAACTGTTTTTT
len: 13; abundance: once; j_gene: TRBJ1-1; v_gene: TRBV29-1; d_gene: NA; CDR3aa: CSVGTARNTEAFF; CDR3nt: TGCAGCGTTGGAACAGCTAGAAACACTGAAGCTTTCTTT
len: 15; abundance: NA; j_gene: TRBJ2-7; v_gene: TRBV6-5; d_gene: TRBD1; CDR3aa: CASSTRTGNTYEQYF; CDR3nt: TGTGCCAGCAGTACCCGGACAGGGAATACCTACGAGCAGTACTTC
len: 13; abundance: NA; j_gene: TRBJ2-5; v_gene: TRBV27; d_gene: TRBD2; CDR3aa: CASRIAGAETQYF; CDR3nt: TGTGCCAGCAGAATAGCGGGAGCGGAGACCCAGTACTTC
len: 15; abundance: NA; j_gene: TRBJ1-4; v_gene: TRBV6-1; d_gene: TRBD1; CDR3aa: CASHTGGASNEKLFF; CDR3nt: TGTGCCAGCCACACAGGGGGCGCATCTAATGAAAAACTGTTTTTT
len: 12; abundance: NA; j_gene: TRBJ2-5; v_gene: TRBV6-5; d_gene: NA; CDR3aa: CASRGGQETQYF; CDR3nt: TGTGCCAGCAGGGGAGGACAAGAGACCCAGTACTTC
len: 15; abundance: NA; j_gene: TRBJ1-2; v_gene: TRBV6-1; d_gene: NA; CDR3aa: CASSEAAGEPNGYTF; CDR3nt: TGTGCCAGCAGTGAAGCGGCAGGGGAACCTAATGGCTACACCTTC
len: 16; abundance: NA; j_gene: TRBJ1-1; v_gene: TRBV5-4; d_gene: NA; CDR3aa: CASSKGGGIGRAEAFF; CDR3nt: TGTGCCAGCAGCAAGGGAGGGGGTATCGGTAGGGCTGAAGCTTTCTTT
len: 16; abundance: NA; j_gene: TRBJ2-2; v_gene: TRBV7-8; d_gene: NA; CDR3aa: CASSLEGGEYTGELFF; CDR3nt: TGTGCCAGCAGCTTAGAAGGGGGGGAGTACACCGGGGAGCTGTTTTTT
len: 12; abundance: NA; j_gene: TRBJ2-3; v_gene: TRBV9; d_gene: NA; CDR3aa: CASSTGTDTQYF; CDR3nt: TGTGCCAGCAGCACAGGGACAGATACGCAGTATTTT
len: 15; abundance: NA; j_gene: TRBJ1-3; v_gene: TRBV4-2; d_gene: TRBD1; CDR3aa: CASSSTGASGNTIYF; CDR3nt: TGTGCCAGCAGCTCAACAGGGGCTTCTGGAAACACCATATATTTT
len: 14; abundance: NA; j_gene: TRBJ1-2; v_gene: TRBV2; d_gene: TRBD1; CDR3aa: CASRDGTVNFGYTF; CDR3nt: TGTGCCAGCAGGGACGGGACAGTGAACTTCGGCTACACCTTC
len: 13; abundance: NA; j_gene: TRBJ2-7; v_gene: TRBV6-6; d_gene: NA; CDR3aa: CASKGAGEGEQYF; CDR3nt: TGTGCCAGCAAGGGGGCAGGGGAGGGCGAGCAGTACTTC
len: 16; abundance: NA; j_gene: TRBJ2-1; v_gene: TRBV2; d_gene: TRBD2; CDR3aa: CASSSPAGGIWNEQFF; CDR3nt: TGTGCCAGCAGTTCTCCAGCGGGGGGAATATGGAATGAGCAGTTCTTC
len: 15; abundance: NA; j_gene: TRBJ2-7; v_gene: TRBV7-9; d_gene: TRBD2; CDR3aa: CASSRTSGIVFEQYF; CDR3nt: TGTGCCAGCAGCCGGACTAGCGGGATTGTTTTCGAGCAGTACTTC
len: 15; abundance: NA; j_gene: TRBJ2-7; v_gene: TRBV7-8; d_gene: TRBD1; CDR3aa: CASSLGAGGWNEQYF; CDR3nt: TGTGCCAGCAGCTTAGGGGCAGGGGGATGGAACGAGCAGTACTTC
len: 12; abundance: NA; j_gene: TRBJ2-1; v_gene: TRBV29-1; d_gene: NA; CDR3aa: CSVLVSYNEQFF; CDR3nt: TGCAGCGTTTTAGTCTCCTACAATGAGCAGTTCTTC
len: 15; abundance: NA; j_gene: TRBJ1-2; v_gene: TRBV11-2; d_gene: NA; CDR3aa: CASSLVRVGGGGYTF; CDR3nt: TGTGCCAGCAGCTTAGTCAGGGTTGGGGGAGGTGGCTACACCTTC
len: 15; abundance: NA; j_gene: TRBJ2-1; v_gene: TRBV9; d_gene: NA; CDR3aa: CASSTTTGAYNEQFF; CDR3nt: TGTGCCAGCAGCACCACAACGGGGGCTTACAATGAGCAGTTCTTC
len: 14; abundance: NA; j_gene: TRBJ1-6; v_gene: TRBV6-6; d_gene: TRBD1; CDR3aa: CASSLDRGNSPLHF; CDR3nt: TGTGCCAGCAGCCTCGACAGGGGTAATTCACCCCTCCACTTT